This T cell receptor beta chain was documented in a study of CD8+ T cells in alopecia areata. Study-level information: A regimen of oral tofacitinib, 5 to 10 mg twice daily, was given to treated patients.

Lesional scalp tissue (obtained by punch biopsy) and peripheral blood were collected from alopecia areata patients. In germline, CDR1 is MNHEY, CDR2 SMNVEV (reference sequence). The CDR3 spans 14 residues. V lost 5 bases to trimming and J lost 4 bases, with 12 bases between them. Extracted from the samples, RNA was reverse transcribed into cDNA to serve as the sequencing template. The protocol was immunoSEQ multiplex PCR, while the TCRdb copy is restricted to in-frame clones and leaves out a portion. This sample has about 150,000 clones, with around 55% found just once. J is TRBJ1-5 and V is TRBV27, with D maybe TRBD1 (6 bases). The specimen was CD8+ T cells sorted from blood, collected at week 0. This receptor was obtained from a human donor with alopecia areata. CDR3 DNA: TGTGCCAGCAGTGCGGCCACAGGGAATCAGCCCCAGCATTTT. Its translation is CASSAATGNQPQHF.